The 19 T cell receptor beta chains listed next were all sequenced from one sample in a study of siplizumab effects on memory and regulatory T cells. The data were produced by immunoSEQ multiplex PCR, yet TCRdb's version contains in-frame clones alone and is incomplete. Here the sample spans tens of thousands of clones, over 85% being singletons. Sequenced material: CD8+ T cells sorted from blood. Source of these receptors: a human donor in good health.

The chain carries TRBV28 and TRBJ1-1; perhaps TRBD1 as D (5 bases). V gave up 5 bases and J gave up 0 bases, with 13 bases separating them. CDR1 MDHEN and CDR2 SYDVKM come from the germline V gene. This CDR3 has 15 residues. The CDR3 protein is CASSLRADMNTEAFF. Written as DNA, the CDR3 is TGTGCCAGCAGTCTCAGGGCAGATATGAACACTGAAGCTTTCTTT.

CDR3 in amino acids: CASSIFGGRVSYEQYF. CDR3 bases: TGTGCCAGTAGTATTTTTGGCGGGAGGGTCTCCTACGAGCAGTACTTC. The V gene is TRBV19, the J gene TRBJ2-7, with 9 bases matching TRBD2. The CDR3 totals 16 residues. The V segment lost 3 bases and the J segment 0 bases; nucleotides outside the gene matches: 6. Germline CDR1 is LNHDA and CDR2 is SQIVND (reference sequence).

The CDR3 protein is CASSPEGQGFSYEQYF. Written as DNA, the CDR3 is TGTGCCAGCTCACCAGAGGGACAGGGGTTCTCCTACGAGCAGTACTTC. The chain combines TRBV18 with TRBJ2-7, with TRBD1 identical over 10 bases. CDR1 is KGHSH and CDR2 is LQKENI in the germline V gene. This CDR3 has 16 residues. Trimming took 2 bases from V and 0 from J; bases not matched to a gene: 4.

V and J are TRBV27 and TRBJ2-5, with a possible D match to TRBD2 (5 bases). Germline lookup yields CDR1 MNHEY and CDR2 SMNVEV (reference sequence). V was clipped by 4 bases and J by 4 bases, with 13 bases between them. This CDR3 is 14 amino acids long. As DNA, the CDR3 is TGTGCCAGCAGTTCGGCCCTAGCAGGAGAGACCCAGTACTTC. Protein sequence: CASSSALAGETQYF.

This chain links TRBV29-1 with TRBJ2-1; TRBD1 agrees at 9 bases. This CDR3 has 14 amino acids. Germline loops: CDR1 SQVTM, CDR2 ANQGSEA. The V segment lost 7 bases and the J segment 2 bases; nucleotides outside the gene matches: 6. The CDR3 coding sequence is TGCAGCGGGAATAGGGACAGGGCCTACAATGAGCAGTTCTTC. It translates to CSGNRDRAYNEQFF.

Here the CDR3 reads CASSQGTSGTYEQYF. CDR3 bases: TGCGCCAGCAGCCAAGGGACTAGCGGAACCTACGAGCAGTACTTC. The rearrangement links TRBV4-1 to TRBJ2-7, with TRBD2 matching over 10 bases. The ends lost 1 base at V and 2 bases at J; junction bases unmatched: 2. Germline lookup yields CDR1 MGHRA and CDR2 YSYEKL. The CDR3 is 15 amino acids.

The chain uses TRBV19 and TRBJ2-7, with 10 bases identical to TRBD1. V trimming: 4 bases; J trimming: 6 bases; junction bases outside the gene matches: 9. The CDR3 sequence is 15 residues long. CDR1 LNHDA and CDR2 SQIVND come from the germline V gene (reference sequence). CDR3 amino acids: CASSTSGTGAGEQYF. In DNA form, the CDR3 reads TGTGCCAGTAGTACGTCCGGGACAGGGGCGGGCGAGCAGTACTTC. Supplemented by reference TRBV19 and TRBJ2-7, the full variable domain reads DGGITQSPKYLFRKEGQNVTLSCEQNLNHDAMYWYRQDPGQGLRLIYYSQIVNDFQKGDIAEGYSVSREKKESFPLTVTSAQKNPTAFYLCASSTSGTGAGEQYFGPGTRLTVT.

This CDR3 reads CATDRLTQNTEAFF. The CDR3, as DNA: TGTGCCACCGATCGTCTTACACAGAACACTGAAGCTTTCTTT. This rearrangement joins TRBV7-2 to TRBJ1-1; D remains unclear. V lost 10 bases to trimming and J lost 1 base, with 16 bases between them. Germline V gene lookup returns CDR1 SGHTA and CDR2 FQGNSA. The CDR3 loop spans 14 amino acids.

The chain is built from TRBV25-1 and TRBJ2-1, with 8 bases that match TRBD2. V gave up 3 bases and J gave up 4 bases; unmatched junction bases: 11. CDR3 length: 17 residues. Germline CDR1 and CDR2: MGHDK and SYGVNS. In DNA form, the CDR3 reads TGTGCCAGCAGTGATCCAGCGGGAGAAGCTCTTTACAATGAGCAGTTCTTC. Translating gives CASSDPAGEALYNEQFF.

The rearrangement links TRBV28 to TRBJ2-2; 7 nucleotides align to TRBD1. The germline CDR1 and CDR2 sequences are MDHEN and SYDVKM. This CDR3 spans 14 amino acids. V trimming: 5 bases; J trimming: 6 bases; junction bases outside the gene matches: 6. The CDR3 DNA reads as TGTGCCAGCAGTGACAGGGAGAGGGCCGGGGAGCTGTTTTTT. This codes for CASSDRERAGELFF. Drawing the rest from reference TRBV28 and TRBJ2-2, the complete variable domain is DVKVTQSSRYLVKRTGEKVFLECVQDMDHENMFWYRQDPGLGLRLIYFSYDVKMKEKGDIPEGYSVSREKKERFSLILESASTNQTSMYLCASSDRERAGELFFGEGSRLTVL.

V gene TRBV10-1 combines with J gene TRBJ1-1; 7 nucleotides agree with TRBD1. J gave up 0 bases and V 4 bases, and 2 bases lay outside the gene matches. The CDR3 runs to 14 residues. Germline V lookup: CDR1 WNHNN, CDR2 SYGVQD (reference sequence). CDR3 residues: CASSAGQMNTEAFF. The CDR3, as DNA: TGCGCCAGCAGTGCGGGACAGATGAACACTGAAGCTTTCTTT.

The V call is TRBV7-2, the J call TRBJ1-3; tentative D call: TRBD1 (5 bases). CDR1 is SGHTA and CDR2 is FQGNSA in the germline V gene. The CDR3 is 14 amino acids. V dropped 7 bases and J dropped 0 bases, with 10 bases sitting between them. DNA for the CDR3: TGTGCCAGCAAAGACAGTCTCTCTGGAAACACCATATATTTT. Amino acids: CASKDSLSGNTIYF. The full variable domain, rest sourced from reference TRBV7-2 and TRBJ1-3, is GAGVSQSPSNKVTEKGKDVELRCDPISGHTALYWYRQSLGQGLEFLIYFQGNSAPDKSGLPSDRFSAERTGGSVSTLTIQRTQQEDSAVYLCASKDSLSGNTIYFGEGSWLTVV.

This sequence joins TRBV21-1 and TRBJ2-1; no check of the table's D call, TRBD2, against the DNA was made. TRBV21-1 is designated a pseudogene. The CDR3 sequence is 19 residues long. CDR3 in DNA: TGTGCCAGCAGCTCCCAGGGGGGACTAGCGGGGGGAGCCTACAATGAGCAGTTCTTC. Translated, it gives CASSSQGGLAGGAYNEQFF.

This clone was counted between two and nine times. This rearrangement joins TRBV11-3 to TRBJ2-2; no clear D gene. V lost 5 bases, J lost 3 bases, and 10 bases lay in between. Germline assignment: CDR1 SGHNT and CDR2 YENEEA. The CDR3 spans 14 residues. The CDR3 sequence is CASSPPRYTGELFF. In nucleotides, the CDR3 is TGTGCCAGCAGCCCTCCCAGGTACACCGGGGAGCTGTTTTTT. Combining the CDR3 with reference TRBV11-3 and TRBJ2-2 gives the whole variable domain EAGVVQSPRYKIIEKKQPVAFWCNPISGHNTLYWYLQNLGQGPELLIRYENEEAVDDSQLPKDRFSAERLKGVDSTLKIQPAELGDSAVYLCASSPPRYTGELFFGEGSRLTVL.

V usage is TRBV30 and J usage is TRBJ2-7; 8 nucleotides match TRBD1. The CDR3 length is 15 residues. Germline CDR1 and CDR2: GTSNPN and SVGIG (reference sequence). V lost 2 bases and J lost 5; bases outside the gene matches: 11. The CDR3 bases are TGTGCCTGGAGTCAGGGCAGGGGGCTTAGCAACGAGCAGTACTTC. Protein: CAWSQGRGLSNEQYF.

This clone was observed a few times. The V gene is TRBV4-1, the J gene TRBJ2-5; TRBD2 matches at 12 bases. The CDR3 consists of 18 residues. V shed 1 base and J 4 bases; nucleotides not matched to a gene: 10. Germline V lookup: CDR1 MGHRA, CDR2 YSYEKL. The CDR3 loop reads CASSQGRLAGVYGETQYF. DNA for the CDR3: TGCGCCAGCAGCCAAGGGAGACTAGCGGGAGTTTATGGAGAGACCCAGTACTTC.

The J gene is TRBJ2-7, the V gene TRBV19; D is ambiguous. Germline V gene lookup returns CDR1 LNHDA and CDR2 SQIVND (reference sequence). V was trimmed by 4 bases and J by 6 bases, leaving 10 bases between them. The CDR3 consists of 12 residues. The CDR3 DNA sequence: TGTGCCAGTAGTACCCCCCGCTCCGAGCAGTACTTC. It is translated as CASSTPRSEQYF.

The chain couples TRBV28 to TRBJ1-4; 7 bases agree with TRBD1. Germline loops: CDR1 MDHEN, CDR2 SYDVKM. This CDR3 region has 14 residues. With 4 bases clipped from V and 7 bases from J, the junction kept 6 bases outside the gene matches. CDR3 sequence reads: CASSYRQGGEKLFF. As DNA, the CDR3 is TGTGCCAGCAGTTATAGACAGGGTGGTGAAAAACTGTTTTTT.

This clone appeared once. The V gene is TRBV14, the J gene TRBJ1-2; D may be TRBD1 (5 bases). With 4 bases removed from V and 4 bases from J, the gap between germline ends came to 13 bases. This CDR3 is built from 14 residues. The germline V gene encodes CDR1 SGHDN and CDR2 FVKESK. This chain's CDR3 is CASSLGTTGYGYTF. The DNA of the CDR3 is TGTGCCAGCAGCCTGGGGACGACTGGCTATGGCTACACCTTC.